This T cell receptor beta chain was found in a study of Graves' ophthalmopathy and Graves' hyperthyroidism (dated by TCRdb to 2016 to 2019). Some background on the complete study: Peripheral blood was collected at initial diagnosis, before any treatment. The study used TCR beta repertoire signatures to distinguish Graves' ophthalmopathy from Graves' hyperthyroidism and to predict progression to ophthalmopathy. To explore V-J signatures distinguishing ophthalmopathy from hyperthyroidism, a discovery set of approximately 100 patients (roughly 45 ophthalmopathy, over 55 stable hyperthyroidism) was enrolled. In total, some 140 blood samples were TCR-sequenced: approximately 42 ophthalmopathy, roughly 77 hyperthyroidism and 17 hyperthyroidism-to-ophthalmopathy patients. T-cell repertoires of thyroid tissue and blood were compared in more than five hyperthyroidism patients. Following sampling, methimazole starting at 30 mg daily was administered to hyperthyroidism patients, and high-dose intravenous methylprednisolone was administered to ophthalmopathy patients. An independent validation cohort comprised under 20 hyperthyroidism patients and over 15 patients who later progressed from hyperthyroidism to ophthalmopathy. For training and testing, the 80 to 100 patients in the discovery cohort were randomly divided in a 7:3 ratio. Points the paper makes about the study in general: In cross-validation, the 13-signature model distinguished ophthalmopathy from stable hyperthyroidism with around 86% sensitivity and about 81% specificity, while in the test set the corresponding values were around 79% and 71%. In validation, the model predicted ophthalmopathy progression with nearly 71% sensitivity and around 72% specificity; some 13 predicted patients were CT-confirmed with GO in a median of about 6.2 months. Sample size was not predetermined statistically, and investigators were not blinded to group allocation. Most of the expanded thyroid clonotypes with a frequency above 0.001 were also detected in blood, and it was suggested that the thyroid immune response may be reflected by blood repertoires.

Patients with ophthalmopathy had moderately to severely active disease, with a Clinical Activity Score of 3 or more, a NOSPECS grade of 4 or more, and a disease duration of less than 3 months. Patients with other autoimmune diseases, uncontrolled infections, pregnancy or lactation were excluded. Clinical symptoms, serum thyroxine, TRAb, thyroid ultrasound and orbital computed tomography formed the basis of the diagnosis. PBMCs were isolated from about 10 ml of fresh peripheral blood by Ficoll-Paque density gradient centrifugation. Total RNA was extracted with Trizol reagent and quality-checked on an Agilent 2100 Bioanalyzer. V ends up 3 bases short and J 4 bases short, with an unmatched junction base count of 2. Spanning cysteine to phenylalanine, the CDR3 consists of 14 amino acids. The retained sequence is limited to the CDR3, 42 bases, with the frame set at the first base. In the germline V gene, CDR1 corresponds to SGHDT and CDR2 to YYEEEE.

Many counts were recorded for this clonotype. Its binding antigen is unknown. No quality values exist for individual bases; no much larger clone is one base distant. For repertoire sequencing, TCR beta CDR3 regions were amplified from RNA transcripts. A first-round RT-PCR used HTBI primers with the Qiagen OneStep RT-PCR kit, followed by a second-round multiplex PCR, size selection and purification. Libraries were sequenced paired-end with 100 bp reads on an Illumina HiSeq2000. The source study handled its data this way. Reads were processed with SOAPnuke, discarding reads with adapters, uncalled bases, mean Phred below 15, or no exact constant-primer or identifier match. COPE v1.2.5 was used to merge high-quality paired reads. Each unique nucleotide sequence was defined as a clonotype, and clonotypes were aligned to IMGT TRB V, D and J references with MiTCR v1.1. The analysis was limited to V-J combinations with a frequency above 0.0001, which together covered over 98% of repertoires. For each V-J combination, a TCR clonal expansion and chaos score was defined as F50 clonal expansion divided by the chaos observed in the TCRdist matrix. Welch's t-statistics and random forest were used to reduce features to over ten V-J combinations, which were fed into a naive Bayes classifier. The Morisita-Horn index was used to measure how similar the thyroid and blood repertoires were. In-frame beta chains were kept once TCRdb had trimmed the public reads at Q25 with fastp and called clones with MiXCR. Rows with a matching CDR3 protein are joined into one entry that keeps the most common DNA and genes. TCRdb's processing, not the authors' own work, is the source of the V and J calls. The sample includes about 220,000 distinct CDR3 sequences, with approximately 21% observed a single time. The ten largest account for 43% of the sample.

The receptor chain draws on TRBV5-6 and TRBJ1-5; 9 junctional bases match TRBD1. The TCR originated in a woman aged 45-59 years with Graves' ophthalmopathy. Donor details come from another sample of the same person, matched by shared clones. Sequenced: peripheral blood. The CDR3 here reads CASSYGTGNQPQHF. The nucleotide sequence reads as follows: TGTGCCAGCAGCTACGGGACAGGGAATCAGCCCCAGCATTTT. Extended through the reference TRBV5-6 and TRBJ1-5 proteins, this CDR3 yields the full variable domain: DAGVTQSPTHLIKTRGQQVTLRCSPKSGHDTVSWYQQALGQGPQFIFQYYEEEERQRGNFPDRFSGHQFPNYSSELNVNALLLGDSALYLCASSYGTGNQPQHFGDGTRLSIL.